The next 23 T cell receptor beta chains were all read from a single sample in a study of OX40 agonist ivuxolimab in advanced cancers. Using immunoSEQ multiplex PCR, the repertoire was profiled, and TCRdb retains in-frame clones only, with some absent. Of 69,000 or so clones listed, roughly 84% are singletons. Sample: CD4+ or CD8+ T cells sorted from blood, taken in a trial of the OX40 agonist ivuxolimab. All receptors come from an adult with an advanced solid tumor such as melanoma, head and neck, liver or kidney cancer.

The rearrangement joins TRBV19 to TRBJ2-7; a possible D gene is TRBD1 (5 bases). The V gene's germline CDR1 is LNHDA and CDR2 SQIVND (reference sequence). The V and J ends lost 4 bases and 3 bases respectively, with 16 bases between them. The CDR3 runs 15 residues. This CDR3 is CASSRAYRSDYEQYF. The CDR3 DNA sequence: TGTGCCAGTAGTAGGGCCTACAGGTCCGACTACGAGCAGTACTTC.

This clone was counted between two and nine times. J is TRBJ2-7 and V is TRBV9, with D perhaps being TRBD1 or TRBD2 (5 bases each). There are 15 residues in the CDR3. Germline CDR1 and CDR2: SGDLS and YYNGEE. V was shortened by 0 bases and J by 3 bases, with 13 bases between the two germline ends. DNA for the CDR3: TGTGCCAGCAGCGTAGATGGGGGAGTGAGCTACGAGCAGTACTTC. Translated: CASSVDGGVSYEQYF.

This chain connects TRBV5-4 to TRBJ1-1; D may be TRBD1 (5 bases). This CDR3 has 14 amino acids. From germline, CDR1 is SGHNT and CDR2 YYREEE (reference sequence). The germline V and J ends were trimmed by 0 bases and 10 bases, with 16 bases remaining between them. The CDR3 region is CASSLESGAPGAFF. The CDR3, as DNA: TGTGCCAGCAGCTTGGAGTCCGGGGCCCCCGGAGCTTTCTTT.

This clone has only a few counts. The genes are TRBV4-3 and TRBJ2-1; TRBD1 matches 10 bases. There are 14 residues in the CDR3. The junction had 4 bases not matched to a gene; V was cut back by 4 bases and J by 7 bases. Looked up from germline, CDR1 is LGHNA and CDR2 is YSLEER. The CDR3 coding sequence is TGCGCCAGCAGCCCGGGACAGGGGATAAATGAGCAGTTCTTC. Protein sequence: CASSPGQGINEQFF.

The chain links TRBV5-1 to TRBJ2-1; D is undetermined. The CDR3 is 13 residues long. In germline, CDR1 is SGHRS, CDR2 YFSETQ. Trimming took 1 base from V and 6 from J, leaving 8 bases between them. CDR3 DNA: TGCGCCAGCAGCTTGATGGACCCCAATGAGCAGTTCTTC. This gives the protein CASSLMDPNEQFF.

The chain joins TRBV5-1 to TRBJ1-2, with 7 bases fitting TRBD1. CDR3 length: 15 residues. The V segment lost 2 bases and the J segment 7 bases; nucleotides outside the gene matches: 11. The germline V gene encodes CDR1 SGHRS and CDR2 YFSETQ. The CDR3 coding sequence is TGCGCCAGCAGCTTTGGGGGAGGGGGCGCCTCTGGCTACACCTTC. Protein product: CASSFGGGGASGYTF.

The rearrangement uses TRBV28 and TRBJ2-7; no clear D. Germline V gene sequence: CDR1 MDHEN, CDR2 SYDVKM. V was cut by 1 base and J by 1 base, with 8 bases left in between. The CDR3 sequence is 14 residues long. As DNA, the CDR3 is TGTGCCAGCAGTTTATCCTCGCAATCCTACGAGCAGTACTTC. Translated, it gives CASSLSSQSYEQYF.

The table lists this clone with a count of one. Here the CDR3 reads CASSEGSMGGTQYF. The CDR3 DNA follows: TGTGCCAGCAGTGAAGGATCCATGGGGGGTACGCAGTATTTT. The V and J genes are TRBV6-1 and TRBJ2-3, with D maybe TRBD2 (6 bases). V shed 1 base and J shed 8 bases, with 13 bases lying between them. The CDR3 is 14 amino acids. Germline CDR1 and CDR2: MNHNS and SASEGT.

The chain recombines TRBV2 with TRBJ1-4; 7 nucleotides line up with TRBD1. V lost 5 bases, J lost 4 bases, and 4 bases stayed unmatched. The germline V gene encodes CDR1 SNHLY and CDR2 FYNNEI. This CDR3 is 14 amino acids long. CDR3 region: CASSPTGFNEKLFF. DNA of the CDR3: TGTGCCAGCAGTCCGACAGGGTTTAATGAAAAACTGTTTTTT.

This rearrangement joins TRBV7-2 to TRBJ1-4, with 7 bases aligning to TRBD1. The V gene's germline CDR1 is SGHTA and CDR2 FQGNSA. The CDR3 totals 14 residues. V lost 5 bases and J lost 5; bases outside the gene matches: 5. Here the CDR3 reads CASSQAGGNEKLFF. Here the CDR3 DNA reads TGTGCCAGCAGCCAGGCAGGGGGAAATGAAAAACTGTTTTTT.

V usage is TRBV7-8 and J usage is TRBJ2-1; no reliable D call. The CDR3 length is 14 residues. Between the trimmed V and J ends, which lost 1 base and 8 bases, there was a span of 12 bases. Germline V gene sequence: CDR1 SGHVS, CDR2 FQNEAQ. The CDR3 DNA reads as TGTGCCAGCAGCTTAGTCCTTAGGATCTATGAGCAGTTCTTC. It encodes CASSLVLRIYEQFF.

The chain joins TRBV2 to TRBJ1-4; the match to TRBD1 covers 8 bases. V was pared by 7 bases and J by 5 bases, with 9 bases of the junction left unmatched. CDR3 size: 15 residues. The V gene's germline CDR1 is SNHLY and CDR2 FYNNEI. The DNA for the CDR3 is TGTGCCAGCACTCGCGGACAGGGAGGGAATGAAAAACTGTTTTTT. Its translation: CASTRGQGGNEKLFF.

The chain recombines TRBV5-1 with TRBJ1-5; no firm D call. Trimming took off 5 bases at V and 6 bases at J, with 12 bases between the two ends. The CDR3 is made up of 13 amino acids. In germline, CDR1 is SGHRS, CDR2 YFSETQ. The CDR3 coding sequence is TGCGCCAGCAGGGTCGGGTTCGGTCAGCCCCAGCATTTT. Translation: CASRVGFGQPQHF.

Of note for this clone: Other nucleotide sequences from this sample produce the same CDR3. This chain links TRBV5-1 with TRBJ1-1; a weak D match, TRBD1 (6 bases). V shed 3 bases and J shed 0 bases, with 12 bases lying between them. Germline CDR1 and CDR2: SGHRS and YFSETQ. CDR3 length: 15 amino acids. The CDR3 sequence is CASSWGQAVNTEAFF. The CDR3 DNA sequence: TGCGCCAGCAGCTGGGGACAAGCTGTGAACACTGAAGCTTTCTTT.

J is TRBJ1-1 and V is TRBV10-3; D may be TRBD1 (5 bases). Germline V lookup: CDR1 ENHRY, CDR2 SYGVKD. V gave up 10 bases and J gave up 3 bases, with 15 bases separating them. This CDR3 contains 13 residues. CDR3 in DNA: TGTGCCACCCTGCCGGGACTCGACACTGAAGCTTTCTTT. Protein product: CATLPGLDTEAFF.

The chain links TRBV14 to TRBJ1-5; D not certain. Looked up from germline, CDR1 is SGHDN and CDR2 is FVKESK. V lost 6 bases and J lost 3, with 6 bases in between. This CDR3 has 12 residues. DNA for the CDR3: TGTGCCAGCAGTTATTCCAATCAGCCCCAGCATTTT. This sequence encodes CASSYSNQPQHF.

V gene TRBV9 combines with J gene TRBJ1-2; the D is unclear. Germline V gene lookup returns CDR1 SGDLS and CDR2 YYNGEE. The CDR3 loop spans 13 amino acids. V lost 0 bases, J lost 4 bases, and 7 bases lay in between. In DNA form, the CDR3 reads TGTGCCAGCAGCGTAGCTAAGAGCTATGGCTACACCTTC. Its protein is CASSVAKSYGYTF. The whole variable domain, filled in from reference TRBV9 and TRBJ1-2, reads DSGVTQTPKHLITATGQRVTLRCSPRSGDLSVYWYQQSLDQGLQFLIQYYNGEERAKGNILERFSAQQFPDLHSELNLSSLELGDSALYFCASSVAKSYGYTFGSGTRLTVV.

The V and J genes are TRBV6-5 and TRBJ1-2; no clear D gene. V shed 0 bases and J shed 8 bases, with 16 bases lying between them. Germline V gene data show CDR1 as MNHEY and CDR2 as SVGAGI. The CDR3 length is 15 residues. The CDR3 nucleotides read TGTGCCAGCAGTTACTCCCAGAGCCCCCTCGGGGGCTACACCTTC. Protein product: CASSYSQSPLGGYTF.

The chain couples TRBV6-5 to TRBJ2-3; TRBD2 matches at 7 bases. The CDR3 runs to 13 residues. J lost 5 bases, V lost 6 bases, and 5 bases had no gene match. The germline CDR1 and CDR2 sequences are MNHEY and SVGAGI. In nucleotides, the CDR3 is TGTGCCAGCAGAACGGGGGGAGGAGATACGCAGTATTTT. Translating it yields CASRTGGGDTQYF.

This clone has at least ten counts. V is TRBV7-2 and J is TRBJ1-2; tentatively, D is TRBD1 (5 bases). CDR1 is SGHTA and CDR2 is FQGNSA in the germline V gene. Trimming left V 2 bases short and J 8 bases short, with 15 bases between. The CDR3 contains 14 residues. This CDR3 is CASSLFGTEGGYTF. The DNA of the CDR3 is TGTGCCAGCAGCTTATTCGGGACGGAGGGGGGCTACACCTTC.

This chain uses TRBV2 with TRBJ2-3, with D hard to call. With 4 bases removed from V and 5 bases from J, the gap between germline ends came to 10 bases. Germline assignment: CDR1 SNHLY and CDR2 FYNNEI. The CDR3 spans 13 residues. CDR3 amino acids: CASSGEVKDTQYF. The DNA for the CDR3 is TGTGCCAGCAGTGGTGAGGTGAAAGATACGCAGTATTTT.

The chain has TRBV27 and TRBJ1-3; D is unresolved. Germline V lookup: CDR1 MNHEY, CDR2 SMNVEV (reference sequence). The CDR3 spans 15 residues. Trimming removed 5 bases from V and 0 bases from J, with 11 bases in between. The CDR3 nucleotides read TGTGCCAGCAGTGACGACGGAGCCTCTGGAAACACCATATATTTT. Translation gives CASSDDGASGNTIYF.

The chain links TRBV7-6 to TRBJ2-2; possible D gene TRBD1, 6 bases. This CDR3 is built from 15 residues. Per the germline V gene, CDR1 is SGHVS and CDR2 is FNYEAQ. V gave up 1 base and J gave up 5 bases, with 11 bases separating them. The CDR3 DNA sequence: TGTGCCAGCAGCTTAGAGGCAGGGGTAACCGGGGAGCTGTTTTTT. Its protein is CASSLEAGVTGELFF.